One T cell receptor beta chain is described in this entry. Deletions cut 5 bases from V and 0 bases from J, with 16 bases between. The CDR3 sequence is 16 residues long. Germline CDR1 MDHEN, CDR2 SYDVKM. The record originates from a study of cytomegalovirus exposure and HLA in healthy donors. The PCR was carried out with 60 Vbeta primers and 13 Jbeta primers. TCRdb's copy holds only in-frame clones and misses some; the assay was immunoSEQ multiplex PCR. The profile covers more than 95,000 clones, with about 80% appearing a single time and approximately 10% taken by the ten largest. This TCR was recovered from a man aged 25 to 45 in good health and CMV-seropositive. The sample comprised PBMCs. The chain links TRBV28 to TRBJ1-2, with TRBD1 as a possible D gene (6 bases). CDR3 bases: TGTGCCAGCAGTCAAACAGGGATAACCGCTAACTATGGCTACACCTTC. It codes for CASSQTGITANYGYTF.